This T cell receptor beta chain was observed in a study of blood T cell repertoires in COVID-19. Overall study: The study drew acute and convalescent COVID-19 samples from the United States, Italy and Spain.

In the study's own analysis: Using reference gene primer amplification, nucleated cell counts were estimated. Profiled with immunoSEQ multiplex PCR; TCRdb holds only in-frame clones, not every one. V, J and clone size are those of that table, while D and trimming were read from the DNA. This sample carries 80,000 to 95,000 clones, roughly 80% of them seen once, and the ten largest clones take more than 20%. CDR3 length equals 17 residues. Germline assignment: CDR1 SGHTA and CDR2 FQGNSA. V was pared by 6 bases and J by 0 bases, with 5 bases of the junction left unmatched. The sequenced material came from peripheral blood. The chain joins TRBV7-2 to TRBJ2-1; 13 positions match TRBD2. This clonotype originated in a man older than 75 with active or convalescent COVID-19. CDR3 amino acids: CASRPRTSGGSYNEQFF. The CDR3, as DNA: TGTGCCAGCAGACCCCGGACTAGCGGGGGCTCCTACAATGAGCAGTTCTTC.